This passage covers 24 T cell receptor beta chains from one sample sequenced in a study of shared T cell receptors in the human thymus (dated by TCRdb to the early 2020s). The library was made by the immunoSEQ multiplex PCR assay. This immuneACCESS table, as held by TCRdb, lists in-frame sequences with V and J called but not all clones. Of the missing ones, under half trace to an unresolved V gene in checked studies; the others have no known cause. The sample yields 640,000 or so clones; over 75% were counted once. The biggest ten clones account for more than 0.009% of the sample. The sample also formed part of further work on human thymus T cells.

The sequencing sample was made of thymocytes. Receptors originate from a boy in the first two years of life with a congenital heart defect. Donor details come from another sample of the same person, matched by shared clones.

The chain has TRBV27 and TRBJ2-4; 8 bases map to TRBD2. Germline V gene sequence: CDR1 MNHEY, CDR2 SMNVEV (reference sequence). The CDR3 is made up of 18 amino acids. V dropped 0 bases and J dropped 0; count of bases not matched to a gene: 7. The CDR3 DNA follows: TGTGCCAGCAGTTTATCGATAGCGGGGTATCTAGCCAAAAACATTCAGTACTTC. As protein: CASSLSIAGYLAKNIQYF.

This clone was detected only a few times. The gene calls are TRBV28 and TRBJ2-7; weak D call: TRBD1 (5 bases). The CDR3 has 13 amino acids. V dropped 5 bases and J dropped 4 bases, with 12 bases sitting between them. CDR1 and CDR2 (germline): MDHEN, SYDVKM. CDR3 protein: CASSPPSGYEQYF. The CDR3 bases are TGTGCCAGCAGTCCCCCCTCAGGGTACGAGCAGTACTTC.

The rearrangement uses TRBV6-1 and TRBJ2-5, with TRBD1 as a possible D gene (6 bases). The CDR3 runs to 15 residues. Germline CDR1 and CDR2: MNHNS and SASEGT. Trimming stripped 6 bases from V and 4 bases from J, with 18 bases between. CDR3 residues: CASRATGHRGETQYF. As DNA, the CDR3 is TGTGCCAGCAGGGCCACGGGACACCGGGGAGAGACCCAGTACTTC.

This chain joins TRBV5-5 and TRBJ1-6; TRBD1 matches 10 bases. The CDR3 loop spans 17 amino acids. Germline lookup yields CDR1 SGHKS and CDR2 YYEKEE (reference sequence). Trimming at V came to 3 bases and at J to 5 bases, leaving 8 bases not matched to a gene. In DNA form, the CDR3 reads TGTGCCAGCAGCTCAAGGACAGGGGGACCTAATAATTCACCCCTCCACTTT. Encoded protein: CASSSRTGGPNNSPLHF.

This chain connects TRBV5-8 to TRBJ2-5; no clear D. CDR3 size: 13 residues. Trimming left V 2 bases short and J 0 bases short, with 5 bases between. Germline V gene sequence: CDR1 SGHTS, CDR2 YDEGEE. CDR3 sequence reads: CASSFDNQETQYF. The DNA of the CDR3 is TGTGCCAGCAGCTTTGACAACCAAGAGACCCAGTACTTC.

The chain combines TRBV4-3 with TRBJ2-2; 9 bases agree with TRBD2. The V segment lost 2 bases and the J segment 6 bases; nucleotides outside the gene matches: 7. Germline loops: CDR1 LGHNA, CDR2 YSLEER. The CDR3 contains 16 residues. CDR3: CASSQLAGADPGELFF. The CDR3 coding sequence is TGCGCCAGCAGCCAATTAGCGGGAGCGGACCCCGGGGAGCTGTTTTTT.

This chain joins TRBV9 and TRBJ2-1; 8 bases match TRBD2. With V trimmed by 1 base and J by 8 bases, 8 bases remained unmatched. Germline V gives CDR1 SGDLS, CDR2 YYNGEE. The length of the CDR3 is 15 residues. In DNA form, the CDR3 reads TGTGCCAGCAGCGTACCGGGACTAGGCCTGGATGAGCAGTTCTTC. Protein: CASSVPGLGLDEQFF.

The V call is TRBV10-3, the J call TRBJ1-2, with D perhaps TRBD1 (6 bases). The CDR3 is 15 residues long. Trimming cost V 4 bases and J 2 bases, with 14 bases left between them. Germline CDR1 ENHRY, CDR2 SYGVKD. CDR3 nucleotide sequence: TGTGCCATCAGTGTGTTGGGACACTTGAACTATGGCTACACCTTC. Translating it yields CAISVLGHLNYGYTF.

The rearrangement joins TRBV9 to TRBJ2-3; maybe TRBD1 (6 bases). This CDR3 has 13 amino acids. V lost 0 bases and J 4 bases, leaving 6 bases between the germline ends. The germline V gene encodes CDR1 SGDLS and CDR2 YYNGEE. The chain's CDR3 is CASSVAGADTQYF. DNA of the CDR3: TGTGCCAGCAGCGTAGCAGGGGCAGATACGCAGTATTTT.

The chain links TRBV28 to TRBJ2-6, with TRBD1 identical over 8 bases. Germline loops: CDR1 MDHEN, CDR2 SYDVKM. The CDR3 runs 17 residues. J lost 1 base, V lost 7 bases, and 9 bases had no gene match. DNA for the CDR3: TGTGCCAGCATGGGGACAGGTGATAAGTCTGGGGCCAACGTCCTGACTTTC. The encoded protein is CASMGTGDKSGANVLTF. Supplemented by reference TRBV28 and TRBJ2-6, the full variable domain reads DVKVTQSSRYLVKRTGEKVFLECVQDMDHENMFWYRQDPGLGLRLIYFSYDVKMKEKGDIPEGYSVSREKKERFSLILESASTNQTSMYLCASMGTGDKSGANVLTFGAGSRLTVL.

The chain is built from TRBV19 and TRBJ1-1; perhaps TRBD1 as D (6 bases). In germline, CDR1 is LNHDA, CDR2 SQIVND (reference sequence). V shed 8 bases and J shed 2 bases, with 12 bases lying between them. CDR3 length equals 13 residues. CDR3 in DNA: TGTGCCAGTCAAGAGACAGGAAACACTGAAGCTTTCTTT. Translation: CASQETGNTEAFF. The full variable domain, in which reference TRBV19 and TRBJ1-1 provide the parts outside the CDR3, is DGGITQSPKYLFRKEGQNVTLSCEQNLNHDAMYWYRQDPGQGLRLIYYSQIVNDFQKGDIAEGYSVSREKKESFPLTVTSAQKNPTAFYLCASQETGNTEAFFGQGTRLTVV.

The chain carries TRBV2 and TRBJ2-1; 9 bases are a match to TRBD2. Trimming at V came to 6 bases and at J to 10 bases, leaving 7 bases not matched to a gene. Germline V gene data show CDR1 as SNHLY and CDR2 as FYNNEI. There are 13 residues in the CDR3. The CDR3 loop is CASSGGGAREQFF. DNA for the CDR3: TGTGCCAGCAGCGGCGGGGGGGCACGGGAGCAGTTCTTC.

The rearrangement links TRBV4-3 to TRBJ2-5; TRBD1 matches at 7 bases. V trimming: 0 bases; J trimming: 5 bases; junction bases outside the gene matches: 3. This CDR3 is built from 14 residues. Germline lookup yields CDR1 LGHNA and CDR2 YSLEER. The CDR3 loop reads CASSQDHRGETQYF. The CDR3 region has the DNA TGCGCCAGCAGCCAAGACCACAGGGGCGAGACCCAGTACTTC.

The chain joins TRBV27 to TRBJ2-7; 13 positions agree with TRBD2. Per the germline V gene, CDR1 is MNHEY and CDR2 is SMNVEV (reference sequence). The CDR3 is made up of 14 amino acids. The ends lost 8 bases at V and 5 bases at J; junction bases unmatched: 6. CDR3 DNA: TGTGCCAGCTACGGACTAGCGGGAGCCCACGAGCAGTACTTC. This translates into CASYGLAGAHEQYF.

The chain uses TRBV27 and TRBJ1-1; a weak D match, TRBD1 (6 bases). The CDR3 runs to 18 residues. Germline CDR1 and CDR2: MNHEY and SMNVEV (reference sequence). V dropped 3 bases and J dropped 4 bases, with 24 bases sitting between them. DNA of the CDR3: TGTGCCAGCAGTTTCCGGCGCCCTGACACAGGGCTCAGCACTGAAGCTTTCTTT. Translating gives CASSFRRPDTGLSTEAFF.

The V and J genes are TRBV5-4 and TRBJ2-1; 11 bases agree with TRBD2. The V and J ends lost 3 bases and 4 bases, in that order; junction bases with no gene match: 3. The germline CDR1 and CDR2 sequences are SGHNT and YYREEE (reference sequence). The CDR3 has 15 residues. The CDR3 nucleotides are TGTGCCAGCAGCTCCACTAGCGGGGGATACAATGAGCAGTTCTTC. Amino acid sequence: CASSSTSGGYNEQFF. Together with reference TRBV5-4 and TRBJ2-1, the CDR3 gives the full variable domain: ETGVTQSPTHLIKTRGQQVTLRCSSQSGHNTVSWYQQALGQGPQFIFQYYREEENGRGNFPPRFSGLQFPNYSSELNVNALELDDSALYLCASSSTSGGYNEQFFGPGTRLTVL.

This chain connects TRBV6-5 to TRBJ2-2; possible D gene TRBD2, 6 bases. V was pared by 11 bases and J by 4 bases, with 11 bases between. The germline V gene has CDR1 MNHEY and CDR2 SVGAGI. This CDR3 is 12 amino acids long. CDR3 in DNA: TGTGCCTCTGGGAGGATCACCGGGGAGCTGTTTTTT. Translated: CASGRITGELFF.

Of note for this clone: One end of the junction fails to match germline, which may point to a read error. This chain's CDR3 is CASSLVYMAGQNDQETQYF. The CDR3 nucleotides read TGCGCCAGCAGTTTGGTCTATATGGCCGGACAGAACGACCAAGAGACCCAGTACTTC. The genes are TRBV5-1 and TRBJ2-5, with D possibly matching TRBD1 (6 bases). This CDR3 has 19 amino acids. Germline loops: CDR1 SGHRS, CDR2 YFSETQ.

The chain carries TRBV5-6 and TRBJ2-4; tentative D call: TRBD2 (7 bases). Trimming took off 4 bases at V and 2 bases at J, with 16 bases between the two ends. Looked up from germline, CDR1 is SGHDT and CDR2 is YYEEEE. This CDR3 is built from 16 residues. The chain's CDR3 is CASSHVGGPSKNIQYF. The CDR3 nucleotides are TGTGCCAGCAGCCATGTCGGGGGGCCTTCCAAAAACATTCAGTACTTC.

The CDR3 bases are TGCGCCAGCAACACGGGGGGGAACACTGAAGCTTTCTTT. Protein sequence: CASNTGGNTEAFF. This chain joins TRBV5-1 and TRBJ1-1; D possibly corresponds to TRBD1 (5 bases). CDR3 size: 13 residues. V was clipped by 6 bases and J by 1 base, with 10 bases between them. CDR1 is SGHRS and CDR2 is YFSETQ in the germline V gene.

The genes are TRBV4-3 and TRBJ2-7, with D hard to call. This CDR3 has 14 amino acids. V dropped 0 bases and J dropped 2 bases, with 8 bases sitting between them. CDR1 is LGHNA, CDR2 YSLEER, per germline. The CDR3 sequence: CASSQEEKTYEQYF. Written as DNA, the CDR3 is TGCGCCAGCAGCCAAGAAGAGAAAACCTACGAGCAGTACTTC.

This clone was counted a single time. The V gene is TRBV30, the J gene TRBJ1-2, with 8 bases that match TRBD1. V shed 2 bases and J 4 bases; nucleotides not matched to a gene: 15. The CDR3 has 17 amino acids. Looked up from germline, CDR1 is GTSNPN and CDR2 is SVGIG (reference sequence). The CDR3 sequence: CAWSPTDRGLKSYGYTF. The CDR3 DNA is TGTGCCTGGAGTCCCACTGACAGGGGACTAAAATCCTATGGCTACACCTTC.

The chain carries TRBV27 and TRBJ2-7; 7 bases fit TRBD2. The junction had 4 bases not matched to a gene; V was cut back by 7 bases and J by 4 bases. Germline V gene lookup returns CDR1 MNHEY and CDR2 SMNVEV (reference sequence). The CDR3 contains 12 residues. CDR3 sequence reads: CASTSSGYEQYF. The DNA for the CDR3 is TGTGCCAGCACATCTAGCGGATACGAGCAGTACTTC.

This sequence joins TRBV4-2 and TRBJ2-7; a possible D gene is TRBD2 (6 bases). The CDR3 totals 15 residues. The V gene lost 0 bases and the J gene lost 3 bases, with 12 bases spanning the gap. Germline lookup yields CDR1 LGHNA and CDR2 YNFKEQ. DNA for the CDR3: TGTGCCAGCAGCCAAGATCGGGGGACCCACTACGAGCAGTACTTC. Translated: CASSQDRGTHYEQYF.